The present T cell receptor (beta chain) was sequenced within a study of T cells in Graves' hyperthyroidism and ophthalmopathy. Study results and caveats: Classification by a 13 V-J model distinguished ophthalmopathy from stable hyperthyroidism.

The CDR3 covers 14 residues. V lost 3 bases, J lost 1 base, and 9 bases lay in between. In the case of this clonotype: What it recognizes is unknown.

Graves' hyperthyroidism is called stable when ophthalmopathy does not progress within 18 months. Orbital computed tomography and thyroid ultrasound, together with serum TRAb and thyroxine and clinical symptoms, were used for diagnoses. Cells are PBMCs isolated from about 10 ml of fresh blood. What was amplified from RNA transcripts were TCR beta CDR3 regions. Researchers ran a first-round RT-PCR on the TCR CDR3 using the HTBI primer set. A single record per CDR3 protein comes from TCRdb applying MiXCR to the multiplex PCR reads. This table holds a few hundred thousand distinct CDR3 sequences, around 21% found once.

The material sequenced was blood. This sequence was found in a man aged 18 to 29 with Graves' hyperthyroidism. The chain employs TRBV12-3 or TRBV12-4 and TRBJ2-5; TRBD1 might be the D (5 bases). DNA of the CDR3: TGTGCCAGCAGTTTGTTCCAGGGCCAAGAGACCCAGTACTTC. Amino acid sequence: CASSLFQGQETQYF.